A selection of T cell receptor beta chains follows, all from one sample in a study of blood T cell repertoires in COVID-19. Sequenced by immunoSEQ multiplex PCR; TCRdb stores in-frame clones only, minus some. The repertoire holds 150,000 to 200,000 clones, with about 89% as singletons. The sequencing sample was made of PBMCs or T cells enriched from blood (not recorded which). The receptors here all came from a woman between 18 and 29 years old who had recovered from COVID-19. Each CDR3 is given with its conserved first and last residue. The D gene is left open where the match is weak. The size entry is marked missing in some rows and otherwise reads once, few, many or a size class.

>TRBJ2-1|TRBV6-5|-|15|once
CASSTPPGVNNEQFF
TGTGCCAGCAGTACCCCCCCGGGAGTAAACAATGAGCAGTTCTTC
>TRBJ2-5|TRBV5-1|-|13|once
CASSSQYQETQYF
TGCGCCAGCAGCTCCCAGTACCAAGAGACCCAGTACTTC
>TRBJ2-7|TRBV7-8|-|15|-
CASSTKSLASYEQYF
TGTGCCAGCAGCACCAAATCTCTAGCTAGCTACGAGCAGTACTTC
>TRBJ2-3|TRBV5-8|-|14|-
CAGSPVYSTDTQYF
TGTGCCGGCAGCCCGGTCTACTCTACAGATACGCAGTATTTT
>TRBJ2-5|TRBV28|TRBD1|14|-
CASSPQGAQETQYF
TGTGCCAGCAGTCCCCAGGGGGCCCAAGAGACCCAGTACTTC
>TRBJ2-3|TRBV10-2|TRBD1|14|-
CASNGQGVTDTQYF
TGCGCCAGCAACGGACAGGGGGTAACAGATACGCAGTATTTT
>TRBJ2-1|TRBV18|TRBD1|20|once
CASSPPVGQGAGSSYNEQFF
TGTGCCAGCTCACCACCGGTAGGACAGGGGGCGGGGAGCTCCTACAATGAGCAGTTCTTC
>TRBJ2-7|TRBV6-1|TRBD2|16|-
CASSEFGLATTYEQYF
TGTGCCAGCAGTGAATTCGGACTAGCGACCACTTACGAGCAGTACTTC
>TRBJ2-1|TRBV4-1|TRBD2|17|-
CASSQGLAGDKRNEQFF
TGCGCCAGCAGCCAAGGCCTGGCGGGAGATAAACGCAATGAGCAGTTCTTC
>TRBJ1-4|TRBV7-6|TRBD1|14|-
CASSPQGAGEKLFF
TGTGCCAGCAGTCCTCAGGGGGCAGGGGAAAAACTGTTTTTT
>TRBJ2-1|TRBV12-3/TRBV12-4|-|11|-
CASSAGGEQFF
TGTGCCAGCAGTGCGGGCGGAGAGCAGTTCTTC
>TRBJ1-4|TRBV28|TRBD1|14|-
CASSPDRGLIKLFF
TGTGCCAGCAGTCCCGACAGGGGGCTCATAAAACTGTTTTTT
>TRBJ2-5|TRBV7-9|-|14|-
CASSGGASWETQYF
TGTGCCAGCAGCGGAGGGGCCTCGTGGGAGACCCAGTACTTC
>TRBJ1-2|TRBV28|TRBD1|14|-
CASSLVTGEYGYTF
TGTGCCAGCAGTCTTGTGACAGGGGAATATGGCTACACCTTC
>TRBJ1-2|TRBV3-1/TRBV3-2|-|15|-
CASSQRGGEGYGYTF
TGTGCCAGCAGCCAAAGGGGGGGTGAGGGCTATGGCTACACCTTC
>TRBJ1-1|TRBV27|-|12|-
CASSSWGGATFF
TGTGCCAGCAGTTCTTGGGGGGGGGCCACTTTCTTT
>TRBJ2-7|TRBV28|TRBD2|16|-
CASSLSPGTSSYEQYF
TGTGCCAGCAGTTTATCCCCCGGGACTAGCTCCTACGAGCAGTACTTC
>TRBJ2-5|TRBV30|-|14|-
CAWSVSQEAGTQYF
TGTGCCTGGAGTGTATCGCAGGAGGCGGGGACCCAGTACTTC
>TRBJ2-3|TRBV6-2/TRBV6-3|TRBD2|15|few
CASSSGLATSDTQYF
TGTGCCAGCAGTTCGGGACTAGCGACCTCAGATACGCAGTATTTT
>TRBJ2-5|TRBV7-9|-|14|few
CASSPRGTGETQYF
TGTGCCAGCAGCCCCCGGGGGACGGGGGAGACCCAGTACTTC
>TRBJ1-1|TRBV3-1/TRBV3-2|-|14|-
CASSQAGRTTEAFF
TGTGCCAGCAGCCAGGCGGGGAGAACAACTGAAGCTTTCTTT
>TRBJ1-2|TRBV29-1|-|12|-
CSVPRRAGGYTF
TGCAGCGTTCCCCGGAGGGCCGGGGGCTACACCTTC
>TRBJ2-3|TRBV7-2|-|15|-
CASSLIWRAADTQYF
TGTGCCAGCAGCCTAATATGGCGGGCTGCCGATACGCAGTATTTT
>TRBJ1-5|TRBV4-3|-|15|once
CASSQDRGTGQPQHF
TGCGCCAGCAGCCAAGATCGCGGAACCGGGCAGCCCCAGCATTTT
>TRBJ2-4|TRBV19|TRBD2|17|-
CASSMGSSGGLGMSQYF
TGTGCCAGTAGTATGGGGTCTAGCGGGGGACTGGGGATGAGTCAGTACTTC
>TRBJ1-6|TRBV5-1|-|15|few
CASSFAREYNSPLHF
TGCGCCAGCAGTTTCGCCAGGGAATATAATTCACCCCTCCACTTT
>TRBJ2-3|TRBV2|-|12|-
CASSADLDTQYF
TGTGCCAGCAGCGCGGACTTAGATACGCAGTATTTT
>TRBJ2-7|TRBV7-3|TRBD1|14|-
CASSLSDRVHEQYF
TGTGCCAGCAGCTTATCGGACAGGGTCCACGAGCAGTACTTC
>TRBJ1-1|TRBV25-1|-|12|-
CASSDPVAEAFF
TGTGCCAGCAGTGATCCGGTTGCTGAAGCTTTCTTT
>TRBJ2-1|TRBV24-1|-|13|-
CATSATSYNEQFF
TGTGCCACCAGTGCAACTTCCTACAATGAGCAGTTCTTC
>TRBJ1-6|TRBV19|TRBD1|15|-
CASSPSGTGGRTLHF
TGTGCCAGTAGCCCCTCCGGGACAGGGGGCCGGACCCTCCACTTT
>TRBJ1-2|TRBV4-1|-|15|once
CASSQANTLGGGYTF
TGCGCCAGCAGCCAAGCTAACACGTTGGGGGGTGGCTACACCTTC
>TRBJ1-3|TRBV18|TRBD1|16|-
CASSPSRGREGNTIYF
TGTGCCAGCTCACCATCTAGGGGGCGTGAAGGAAACACCATATATTTT
>TRBJ2-5|TRBV2|-|11|-
CASRDWGTQYF
TGTGCCAGCAGGGACTGGGGGACCCAGTACTTC
>TRBJ1-2|TRBV5-1|-|13|-
CASSLQDNYGYTF
TGCGCCAGCAGCTTGCAGGATAACTATGGCTACACCTTC
>TRBJ2-7|TRBV2|-|12|-
CASSRARYEQYF
TGTGCCAGCAGTCGCGCCCGCTACGAGCAGTACTTC
>TRBJ2-2|TRBV19|-|15|-
CASSIARGSTGELFF
TGTGCCAGTAGTATAGCCCGAGGAAGCACCGGGGAGCTGTTTTTT
>TRBJ2-5|TRBV7-2|-|13|once
CASSGQGGKTQYF
TGTGCCAGCAGCGGACAGGGAGGGAAGACCCAGTACTTC
>TRBJ1-6|TRBV7-9|-|15|-
CASSLRGQRNSPLHF
TGTGCCAGCAGCTTACGCGGACAGCGTAATTCACCCCTCCACTTT
>TRBJ1-2|TRBV7-2|TRBD1|15|-
CASSVGTGGGSGYTF
TGTGCCAGCAGCGTAGGGACAGGGGGCGGTTCTGGCTACACCTTC
>TRBJ1-4|TRBV10-3|TRBD1|12|-
CASGQGIEKLFF
TGTGCCAGCGGACAGGGAATCGAAAAACTGTTTTTT
>TRBJ1-3|TRBV9|-|15|few
CASSAAGFSGNTIYF
TGTGCCAGCAGCGCAGCAGGGTTTTCTGGAAACACCATATATTTT
>TRBJ2-3|TRBV2|-|16|-
CASSEAPPFGRNTQYF
TGTGCCAGCAGTGAAGCGCCGCCGTTTGGGAGAAATACGCAGTATTTT
>TRBJ2-7|TRBV3-1/TRBV3-2|TRBD2|15|-
CASSQGLAGALEQYF
TGTGCCAGCAGCCAAGGACTAGCGGGAGCTCTCGAGCAGTACTTC
>TRBJ1-1|TRBV7-3|-|14|-
CASSLTAGNTEAFF
TGTGCCAGCAGCTTAACGGCTGGGAACACTGAAGCTTTCTTT
>TRBJ2-7|TRBV27|-|15|-
CASSFRGHGAYEQYF
TGTGCCAGCTCCTTTCGGGGACATGGTGCCTACGAGCAGTACTTC
>TRBJ2-5|TRBV7-8|-|11|-
CASSPQETQYF
TGTGCCAGCAGCCCTCAAGAGACCCAGTACTTC